This T cell receptor beta chain was profiled in a study of CD8+ T cells in alopecia areata. Regarding the study as a whole: Sequencing of scalp tissue also captures the resident alphabeta T cells of normal skin.

Regarding this clone: Its target is unknown.

The CDR3 is made up of 13 amino acids. Germline values: CDR1 SQVTM, CDR2 ANQGSEA. The V and J ends lost 6 bases and 4 bases respectively, with 15 bases between them. Extracted RNA was reverse transcribed into cDNA, the sequencing template. Libraries were prepared by immunoSEQ multiplex PCR; TCRdb keeps only in-frame clonotypes and omits some of them. The table has 150,000 to 200,000 clones, approximately 59% seen once; the top ten hold roughly 14%. Sequencing was performed on CD4+ T cells sorted from blood, taken at week 0. The TCR sequence derives from a human donor with alopecia areata. The chain joins TRBV29-1 to TRBJ1-1; D is uncertain. CDR3: CSVRPRLATEAFF. The CDR3 DNA follows: TGCAGCGTCAGACCGCGACTGGCCACTGAAGCTTTCTTT.